The 7 T cell receptor beta chains listed next were all sequenced from one sample in a study of cytomegalovirus exposure and HLA in healthy donors. 60 Vbeta and 13 Jbeta primers were used in PCR. Clones were read by immunoSEQ multiplex PCR, and TCRdb kept only the in-frame ones, dropping some. The data show about 160,000 clones, over 60% seen once. Specimen: PBMCs. These receptors came from a woman aged 45-65 years in good health and CMV-seropositive.

This chain links TRBV7-9 with TRBJ2-7, with D possibly matching TRBD2 (6 bases). The CDR3 totals 13 residues. V lost 5 bases to trimming and J lost 3 bases, with 11 bases between them. CDR1 is SEHNR and CDR2 is FQNEAQ in the germline V gene (reference sequence). The CDR3 loop is CASSPGTYYEQYF. The CDR3 DNA sequence: TGTGCCAGCAGCCCGGGGACTTACTACGAGCAGTACTTC.

V and J are TRBV5-6 and TRBJ2-7; maybe TRBD1 (5 bases). The CDR3 covers 14 residues. Trimming stripped 3 bases from V and 3 bases from J, with 13 bases between. Germline CDR1 is SGHDT and CDR2 is YYEEEE. For the CDR3, the DNA is TGTGCCAGCAGCTCAGATAGGGGCTACTACGAGCAGTACTTC. This translates into CASSSDRGYYEQYF.

In DNA form, the CDR3 reads TGTGCCAGCAGTTACCCAGGGGGGATGAACACTGAAGCTTTCTTT. Its protein is CASSYPGGMNTEAFF. The V call is TRBV6-6, the J call TRBJ1-1; the match to TRBD1 covers 7 bases. This CDR3 has 15 amino acids. Per germline, CDR1 MNHNY and CDR2 SVGAGI (reference sequence). J gave up 0 bases and V 2 bases, and 3 bases lay outside the gene matches.

This clone was observed a handful of times. The chain carries TRBV28 and TRBJ1-4, with D hard to call. This CDR3 contains 14 residues. V lost 6 bases and J 4 bases, leaving 12 bases between the germline ends. Germline CDR1 and CDR2: MDHEN and SYDVKM. The CDR3, as DNA: TGTGCCAGCAGCCCCGGAGGGAGTAATGAAAAACTGTTTTTT. This gives the protein CASSPGGSNEKLFF.

This chain uses TRBV13 with TRBJ1-2; D ambiguous. The CDR3 has 14 amino acids. The germline V and J ends were trimmed by 1 base and 5 bases, with 11 bases remaining between them. Germline V gene sequence: CDR1 PRHDT, CDR2 FYEKMQ (reference sequence). The CDR3 protein is CASSLDLGKYGYTF. CDR3 sequence (DNA): TGTGCCAGCAGCTTAGATCTCGGGAAATATGGCTACACCTTC.

The J gene is TRBJ2-3, the V gene TRBV6-1; 7 bases fit TRBD2. In germline, CDR1 is MNHNS, CDR2 SASEGT. J was trimmed by 2 bases and V by 4 bases; bases with no gene match: 12. CDR3 length: 17 residues. The CDR3: CASSGGGPGLLTDTQYF. The CDR3 region has the DNA TGTGCCAGCAGTGGGGGGGGACCGGGACTCCTCACAGATACGCAGTATTTT.

This clone was counted once. The chain joins TRBV27 to TRBJ1-5; 7 positions match TRBD1. The germline V gene has CDR1 MNHEY and CDR2 SMNVEV (reference sequence). V gave up 7 bases and J gave up 3 bases; unmatched junction bases: 9. The CDR3 sequence is 15 residues long. CDR3 sequence reads: CASKTDRAVNQPQHF. CDR3 sequence (DNA): TGTGCCAGCAAGACCGACAGGGCAGTCAATCAGCCCCAGCATTTT.